This T cell receptor beta chain was identified during a study of CXCR3-negative and CXCR3-positive naive CD8 T cells (dated by TCRdb to between 2018 and 2021). Turning to the overall study: In total, roughly 140 million TRB reads were obtained, corresponding to roughly 1.5 +/- 0.3 million reads per library. Diversity and physicochemical repertoire analyses were performed on about 12 donors pooled from two independent experiments. The TRBV-TRBJ cluster analysis covered naive subsets from a handful of donors and memory cells from 3 donors. What the authors observed across the whole study: Because surface CD5, which is linked to self-reactivity in mice, was comparable between the naive subsets, TCR interaction strength was also inferred from the physicochemical properties of TRB CDR3s. Both naive subsets had comparably high repertoire diversity, while memory CD8+ T cells had much lower repertoire diversity. Because CXCR3 expression was partially decreased after cryopreservation, freshly isolated PBMCs were used for most assays. Compared with CXCR3-negative naive cells, CXCR3-positive naive cells had TRB CDR3s with higher hydrophobicity (lower Kidera factor 4), lower energy, and higher strength and volume indices. TRBV-TRBJ usage was similar between naive CXCR3-negative and CXCR3-positive cells from the same donor, while memory cells showed distinct patterns.

There are 13 amino acids in the CDR3, from cysteine to phenylalanine inclusive. No DNA appears here. According to the germline V gene, CDR1 reads SGHTA and CDR2 reads FQGNSA. For every CD8+ T cell subset, over 250,000 cells were flow-sorted straight into RLT lysis buffer, and each subset was sorted in triplicate. To keep memory contaminants out, a stringent definition of naive CD8+ T cells was applied: CD45RO-CCR7+CD27+CD95-. Standard density gradient centrifugation was used to isolate peripheral blood mononuclear cells from buffy coats. A FACSAria III was used to flow-sort naive CD8+ T cells into CXCR3-negative and CXCR3-positive populations. Total RNA was extracted from sorted cells with an RNeasy Mini Kit. The instrument was a NextSeq 550. The Human TCR Profiling Kit (MiLaboratory) was used to make UMI-labeled 5' RACE TRB cDNA libraries. The full amount of extracted RNA was used for cDNA synthesis, and the full amount of resulting cDNA was used for PCR amplification. Libraries were prepared in parallel with an identical number of PCR cycles. On the authors' methods: MIGEC and MiXCR extracted about 50,000 +/- 10,000 unique UMI-labeled TRB cDNA molecules per library, requiring at least two reads per UMI. Each library averaged about 40,000 +/- 10,000 functional in-frame TRB CDR3 nucleotide clonotypes without stop codons. After each sample was downsampled to 5000 UMI-labeled TRB molecules, VDJtools was used to calculate diversity metrics such as normalized Shannon-Wiener and Chao1. VDJtools computed clonotype-size-weighted physicochemical properties of the central five CDR3 residues: interaction energy, strength, volume and Kidera factor 4. TCRdb reprocessed the reads, reporting each CDR3 protein sequence once and no DNA. TCRdb, rather than the study authors, made the V and J calls. The table held for this sample gives tens of thousands of distinct CDR3 sequences. The top ten hold 1.5% to 2% of the sample.

About this clonotype: This receptor's antigen is unknown.

The chain is made from TRBV7-2 and TRBJ2-1; TCRdb names TRBD1, which stays unverified in the absence of DNA. The source material was naive CXCR3- CD8+ T cells from blood. Interpreted using the paper, the cell subset or site label stands for: CD45RO-CCR7+CD27+CD95- naive CD8+ T cells lacking CXCR3 (TNR3-). The receptor was isolated from a human donor in good health. Some clones in this sample may be carry-over from other donors' samples. The CDR3 amino acid sequence is: CASDSRLSPEQFF.